This section outlines one TCR beta chain sequence together with its context. The antigen it binds to is not known. One junction end disagrees with the germline gene, perhaps due to a read error. The source of the sample is a study of breast tumors, draining lymph nodes, adjacent tissues (dated by TCRdb to the mid-2010s). In terms of the full investigation: Breast cancer patients provided tumor, adjacent nontumor tissue and axillary lymph nodes, and the study compared the TCR beta repertoires across these three sources. In human breast cancer, the study set out to assess how tumor, surrounding tissue and draining lymph node repertoires relate to one another and whether T cells might be exchanged between them. Study-level results and caveats: T-cell repertoire diversity in tumors was found to be lower than in lymph nodes but higher than in nontumor tissue, and preferential V and J gene usage was observed. The similarity between tumor and nontumor tissue repertoires was significantly greater in luminal-like breast cancer than in basal-like breast cancer. The data were considered consistent with most tumor T cells being derived from the lymph node and subsequently expanding within tumor tissue. The conclusion that tumor T cells originate in lymph nodes was framed as consistent with a hypothesis rather than directly demonstrated.

TCRdb names Illumina HiSeq 2000 as the instrument used. TCR beta chain libraries were generated by multiplex PCR amplification. The amplified TCR beta chain products were analyzed by high-throughput sequencing. The raw public data were reprocessed by TCRdb itself: fastp quality trimming at Q25, MiXCR clonotype calling, in-frame beta chains only. Each record represents a unique CDR3 protein, reported with the most common genes and DNA among its rows. The sample table contains about 21,000 distinct CDR3 sequences; only one count was recorded for 41% of them. The top ten constitute 24% of the sample. Sequencing was carried out using breast tumor tissue. This clonotype originated in a female donor with breast cancer. Some clones in this sample may be carry-over from other donors' samples.

This receptor carries the CDR3 CASRLFVDFPPHF. In nucleotide form, the sequence is TGTGCCAGCAGACTCTTCGTGGATTTCCCCCCCCACTTT. In this chain, TRBV25-1 is recombined with TRBJ1-6, with no confident D gene call. CDR1 and CDR2, per the germline V gene, are MGHDK and SYGVNS. The CDR3 covers 13 residues, taking in both the cysteine and the phenylalanine. Left in the record is the CDR3 DNA by itself, 39 bases read in frame from the first base.